The entry below gives a single T cell receptor beta chain sequence along with its context. The sample originates from a study of blood T cell repertoires in COVID-19. Germline loops: CDR1 SGHDT, CDR2 YYEEEE. The length of the CDR3 is 14 residues. V lost 4 bases, J lost 4 bases, and 7 bases stayed unmatched. Under the authors' procedure: Estimation of nucleated cell counts relied on the amplification of reference gene primers. Repertoires were generated with immunoSEQ multiplex PCR, while TCRdb's copy carries only in-frame clones and drops some. The D gene and trimming were derived from the DNA, and the V and J assignments and clone size from that table. The sample lists around 72,000 clones; around 88% were seen once.

The clonotype originates from a woman in her 70s with acute or convalescent COVID-19. The sequenced sample was peripheral blood. The chain links TRBV5-6 to TRBJ2-7, with 8 bases matching TRBD1. As DNA, the CDR3 is TGTGCCAGCAGCGAAGGACAGGGCCGGTACGAGCAGTACTTC. Translated, it gives CASSEGQGRYEQYF.